This T cell receptor beta chain was captured by sequencing in a study of metastatic and nonmetastatic thyroid tumors. Regarding this clone: One end of the junction fails to match germline, which may point to a read error.

Germline loops: CDR1 SGDLS, CDR2 YYNGEE. The CDR3 totals 17 residues. As handled by the study authors: To classify distant metastasis in papillary thyroid cancer, a model was built from CDR3 differences across clinicopathological groups. TCRdb recomputed clones from the PCR reads via MiXCR. The V and J calls were determined by TCRdb, not by the authors. The profile covers tens of thousands of clones, with around a fifth appearing a single time and around 12% taken by the ten largest. All patients were untreated before thyroid surgery. The material sequenced was tumor tissue. The source is a female donor with papillary thyroid cancer or a benign thyroid nodule (not recorded which). Some clones in this sample may be carry-over from other donors' samples. V gene TRBV9 combines with J gene TRBJ2-1, with D perhaps TRBD2 (6 bases). The CDR3 loop reads CASSVDEWRGSYDEQFF. DNA of the CDR3: TGTGCCAGCAGCGTAGATGAGTGGAGGGGCTCCTACGATGAGCAGTTCTTC. The full variable domain, its missing parts supplied by reference TRBV9 and TRBJ2-1, is DSGVTQTPKHLITATGQRVTLRCSPRSGDLSVYWYQQSLDQGLQFLIQYYNGEERAKGNILERFSAQQFPDLHSELNLSSLELGDSALYFCASSVDEWRGSYDEQFFGPGTRLTVL.